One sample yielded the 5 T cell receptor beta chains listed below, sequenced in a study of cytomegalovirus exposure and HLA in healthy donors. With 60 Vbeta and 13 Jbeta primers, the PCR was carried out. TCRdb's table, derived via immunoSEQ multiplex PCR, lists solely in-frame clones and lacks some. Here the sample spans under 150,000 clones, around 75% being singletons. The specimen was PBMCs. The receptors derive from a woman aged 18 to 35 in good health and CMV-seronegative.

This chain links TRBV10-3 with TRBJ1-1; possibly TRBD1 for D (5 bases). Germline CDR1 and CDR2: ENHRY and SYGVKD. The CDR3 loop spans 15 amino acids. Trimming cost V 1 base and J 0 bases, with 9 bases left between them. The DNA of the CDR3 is TGTGCCATCAGTGAGTATACAGGTATGAACACTGAAGCTTTCTTT. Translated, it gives CAISEYTGMNTEAFF.

The CDR3 is CASSYEAAAGNTIYF. Here the CDR3 DNA reads TGTGCCAGCAGTTACGAGGCAGCAGCTGGAAACACCATATATTTT. The chain combines TRBV6-5 with TRBJ1-3, with unresolved D. Germline CDR1 is MNHEY and CDR2 is SVGAGI. Deletions cut 2 bases from V and 2 bases from J, with 10 bases between. The CDR3 consists of 15 residues.

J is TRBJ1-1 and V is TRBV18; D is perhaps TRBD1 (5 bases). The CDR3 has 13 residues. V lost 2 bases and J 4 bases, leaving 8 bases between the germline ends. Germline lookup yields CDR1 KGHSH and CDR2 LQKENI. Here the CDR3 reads CASSPNGGTEAFF. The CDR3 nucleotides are TGTGCCAGCTCACCAAACGGGGGCACTGAAGCTTTCTTT.

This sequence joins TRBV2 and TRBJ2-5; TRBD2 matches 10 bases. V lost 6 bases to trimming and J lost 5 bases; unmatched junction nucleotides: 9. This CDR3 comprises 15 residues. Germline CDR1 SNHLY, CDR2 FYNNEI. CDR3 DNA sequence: TGTGCCAGCAGAGAAAGCGGGGGGGCCTTGGAGACCCAGTACTTC. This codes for CASRESGGALETQYF. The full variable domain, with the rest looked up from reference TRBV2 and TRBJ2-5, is EPEVTQTPSHQVTQMGQEVILRCVPISNHLYFYWYRQILGQKVEFLVSFYNNEISEKSEIFDDQFSVERPDGSNFTLKIRSTKLEDSAMYFCASRESGGALETQYFGPGTRLLVL.

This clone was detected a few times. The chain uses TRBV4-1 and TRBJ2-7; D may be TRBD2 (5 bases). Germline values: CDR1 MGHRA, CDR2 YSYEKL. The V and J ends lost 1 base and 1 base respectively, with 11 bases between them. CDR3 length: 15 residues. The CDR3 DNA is TGCGCCAGCAGCCAAGGCGAGGAGGCATCCTACGAGCAGTACTTC. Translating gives CASSQGEEASYEQYF.